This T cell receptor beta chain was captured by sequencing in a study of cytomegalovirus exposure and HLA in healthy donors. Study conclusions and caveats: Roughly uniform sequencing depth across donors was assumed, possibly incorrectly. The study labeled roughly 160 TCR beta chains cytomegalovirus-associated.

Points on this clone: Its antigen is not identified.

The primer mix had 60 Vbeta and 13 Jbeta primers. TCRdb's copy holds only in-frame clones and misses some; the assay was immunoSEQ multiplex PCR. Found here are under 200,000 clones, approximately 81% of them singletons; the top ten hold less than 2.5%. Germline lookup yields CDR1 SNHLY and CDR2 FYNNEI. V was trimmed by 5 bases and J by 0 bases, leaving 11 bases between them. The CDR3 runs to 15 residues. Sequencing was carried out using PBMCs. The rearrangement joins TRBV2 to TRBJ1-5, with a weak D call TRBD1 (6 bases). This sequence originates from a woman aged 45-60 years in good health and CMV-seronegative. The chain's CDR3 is CASSKEGVSNQPQHF. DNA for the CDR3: TGTGCCAGCAGTAAAGAGGGGGTTAGCAATCAGCCCCAGCATTTT.